The 22 T cell receptor beta chains below all came from one sample that was sequenced in a study of identical twins. In TCRdb, the 5' RACE reads were re-called with MiXCR into one record per CDR3 protein. The table has more than 1.5 million distinct CDR3 sequences, less than 35% seen once. The sequencing sample was made of cord blood. These TCRs come from a newborn girl in good health.

This clonotype appeared once. This chain connects TRBV2 to TRBJ2-7, with D unresolved. The CDR3 is made up of 15 amino acids. The V and J ends lost 4 bases and 0 bases respectively, with 13 bases between them. The germline V gene has CDR1 SNHLY and CDR2 FYNNEI. This CDR3 reads CASSGRWKGSYEQYF. DNA of the CDR3: TGTGCCAGCAGTGGAAGGTGGAAGGGCTCCTACGAGCAGTACTTC.

This chain uses TRBV20-1 with TRBJ1-1; D remains ambiguous. This CDR3 contains 12 residues. Trimming cost V 4 bases and J 4 bases, with 10 bases left between them. Looked up from germline, CDR1 is DFQATT and CDR2 is SNEGSKA (reference sequence). CDR3 nucleotides: TGCAGTGCTACCATATTAGGCACTGAAGCTTTCTTT. This gives the protein CSATILGTEAFF.

The chain has TRBV25-1 and TRBJ2-4, with D perhaps matching TRBD2 (5 bases). This CDR3 has 13 amino acids. Trimming shortened V by 8 bases and J by 1 base, and 9 bases separated the two germline ends. Germline CDR1 is MGHDK and CDR2 is SYGVNS. The CDR3 coding sequence is TGTGCCAGCCCCGGGATCGCCAAAAACATTCAGTACTTC. This codes for CASPGIAKNIQYF.

The chain couples TRBV6-1 to TRBJ1-5, with TRBD1 matching over 8 bases. Germline trimming cut 7 bases from V and 1 base from J; bases unmatched to any gene: 9. The CDR3 length is 16 residues. CDR1 and CDR2 from the germline V gene are MNHNS and SASEGT. The CDR3 region is CASNRGQGRSNQPQHF. DNA for the CDR3: TGTGCCAGCAATCGAGGACAGGGCCGCAGCAATCAGCCCCAGCATTTT.

V is TRBV28 and J is TRBJ2-3; TRBD2 matches at 7 bases. V shed 3 bases, J shed 4 bases, and the junction held 4 bases outside the gene matches. The CDR3 length is 14 residues. Germline V gene lookup returns CDR1 MDHEN and CDR2 SYDVKM. CDR3 amino acids: CASSFTSAPDTQYF. The CDR3 DNA follows: TGTGCCAGCAGTTTTACTAGCGCCCCAGATACGCAGTATTTT.

This clonotype was seen many times. The chain is built from TRBV29-1 and TRBJ2-4; 8 bases match TRBD2. Germline V gene sequence: CDR1 SQVTM, CDR2 ANQGSEA. The CDR3 spans 15 residues. V shed 4 bases and J 4 bases; nucleotides not matched to a gene: 9. The CDR3 sequence: CSVAGSGGGKNIQYF. The DNA for the CDR3 is TGCAGCGTTGCCGGATCTGGCGGGGGGAAAAACATTCAGTACTTC.

V gene TRBV5-1 combines with J gene TRBJ1-2, with 7 bases fitting TRBD1. This CDR3 has 15 residues. Unmatched junction bases numbered 6, after V lost 0 bases and J lost 4 bases. Germline V CDR1 and CDR2: SGHRS, YFSETQ. CDR3 sequence: CASSLAPGGGYGYTF. The CDR3 DNA reads as TGCGCCAGCAGCTTGGCTCCAGGGGGGGGCTATGGCTACACCTTC. The entire variable domain, with the rest obtained from reference TRBV5-1 and TRBJ1-2, is as follows: KAGVTQTPRYLIKTRGQQVTLSCSPISGHRSVSWYQQTPGQGLQFLFEYFSETQRNKGNFPGRFSGRQFSNSRSEMNVSTLELGDSALYLCASSLAPGGGYGYTFGSGTRLTVV.

This clonotype was seen more than once but under ten times. CDR3 in amino acids: CASSSYVGRYEQYF. The CDR3 bases are TGTGCCAGCAGCTCCTATGTAGGGCGATACGAGCAGTACTTC. This chain connects TRBV7-4 to TRBJ2-7; D gene uncertain. Trimming pared 4 bases from V and 4 bases from J, leaving 14 bases between. The CDR3 is 14 residues long. The germline V gene has CDR1 SGHVT and CDR2 SQSDAQ.

The chain joins TRBV20-1 to TRBJ1-2, with D unresolved. CDR1 and CDR2 from the germline V gene are DFQATT and SNEGSKA (reference sequence). This CDR3 contains 15 residues. Trimming left V 1 base short and J 3 bases short, with 15 bases between. The CDR3 here is CSARARLDPHYGYTF. The CDR3 DNA reads TGCAGTGCTAGAGCTAGACTAGACCCCCACTATGGCTACACCTTC.

Of note for this clonotype: This may arise from a read error, as a much more abundant clone is one base away. J is TRBJ2-1 and V is TRBV12-3 or TRBV12-4, with 9 bases aligning to TRBD2. CDR3 length: 16 residues. The junction had 6 bases not matched to a gene; V was cut back by 0 bases and J by 6 bases. CDR3 bases: TGTGCCAGCAGTTTAGCGCTGGCGGGAGGGTGCAATGAGCAGTTCTTC. Protein product: CASSLALAGGCNEQFF.

Only a few counts were recorded for this clonotype. The rearrangement links TRBV3-1 to TRBJ2-4; D may be TRBD2 (6 bases). Germline V gene sequence: CDR1 LGHDT, CDR2 YNNKEL (reference sequence). This CDR3 has 14 amino acids. The V end was cut by 3 bases, the J end by 6 bases, with 12 bases between. The CDR3 spells CASSQLGRLNIQYF. The DNA of the CDR3 is TGTGCCAGCAGCCAGCTCGGGAGACTAAACATTCAGTACTTC. Using reference TRBV3-1 and TRBJ2-4 for the parts outside the CDR3, the full variable domain is DTAVSQTPKYLVTQMGNDKSIKCEQNLGHDTMYWYKQDSKKFLKIMFSYNNKELIINETVPNRFSPKSPDKAHLNLHINSLELGDSAVYFCASSQLGRLNIQYFGAGTRLSVL.

This clonotype showed up just a few times. This chain links TRBV11-2 with TRBJ1-2; D gene unclear. This CDR3 has 14 amino acids. V lost 4 bases, J lost 4 bases, and 13 bases lay in between. Germline V gene data show CDR1 as SGHAT and CDR2 as FQNNGV. The CDR3 region has the DNA TGTGCCAGCAGCTCCCCTAAGGGCGGCTATGGCTACACCTTC. This gives the protein CASSSPKGGYGYTF.

This chain's CDR3 is CASSSRGLGYNEQFF. DNA for the CDR3: TGTGCCAGCAGTTCCCGAGGACTAGGCTACAATGAGCAGTTCTTC. This chain connects TRBV27 to TRBJ2-1; 7 bases fit TRBD2. J gave up 3 bases and V 4 bases, and 6 bases lay outside the gene matches. This CDR3 region has 15 residues. The germline CDR1 and CDR2 sequences are MNHEY and SMNVEV (reference sequence).

The chain carries TRBV20-1 and TRBJ1-2, with a weak D call TRBD1 (6 bases). CDR3 length equals 11 residues. Germline CDR1 is DFQATT and CDR2 is SNEGSKA (reference sequence). The CDR3 DNA reads as TGCACCCTCCAACAGGGATGGGGCTACACCTTC. Translating gives CTLQQGWGYTF.

V is TRBV6-1 and J is TRBJ1-2; maybe TRBD1 (5 bases). The V end lost 6 bases, the J end lost 4 bases, and 15 bases lay between the germline ends. This CDR3 comprises 14 residues. Germline CDR1 is MNHNS and CDR2 is SASEGT. The CDR3: CASREKSGTYGYTF. Written as DNA, the CDR3 is TGTGCCAGCAGGGAAAAGTCCGGGACCTATGGCTACACCTTC.

This clonotype was observed a handful of times. The chain recombines TRBV4-1 with TRBJ2-1; 12 bases align to TRBD2. The V gene end was trimmed by 1 base and the J gene end by 6 bases; junction bases not matched to a gene: 4. Germline values: CDR1 MGHRA, CDR2 YSYEKL. The CDR3 consists of 16 residues. CDR3 sequence: CASSQGETSGSNEQFF. The CDR3 nucleotides read TGCGCCAGCAGCCAAGGTGAGACTAGCGGGAGCAATGAGCAGTTCTTC.

At least ten counts were recorded for this clonotype. The V gene is TRBV10-3, the J gene TRBJ2-5, with 10 bases matching TRBD2. The V and J ends lost 4 bases and 1 base, in that order; junction bases with no gene match: 0. The CDR3 runs to 14 residues. Germline lookup yields CDR1 ENHRY and CDR2 SYGVKD. As DNA, the CDR3 is TGTGCCATCAGTGGGACTAGCGGCCAAGAGACCCAGTACTTC. The encoded protein is CAISGTSGQETQYF.

This clonotype was seen a handful of times. This sequence joins TRBV12-3 or TRBV12-4 and TRBJ2-7, with D uncertain. V was trimmed by 3 bases and J by 7 bases, leaving 19 bases between them. This CDR3 spans 15 amino acids. The DNA of the CDR3 is TGTGCCAGCAGTTTTAGGCGGCCCTCCTACAATGAGCAGTACTTC. Translating it yields CASSFRRPSYNEQYF.

This clonotype was counted ten times or more. The rearrangement uses TRBV11-2 and TRBJ1-2, with TRBD1 matching over 8 bases. Per germline, CDR1 SGHAT and CDR2 FQNNGV. The J segment lost 4 bases and the V segment lost 10 bases, leaving 5 bases of the junction unmatched. The CDR3 consists of 12 residues. Here the CDR3 reads CATRTGSYGYTF. The CDR3 DNA sequence: TGTGCCACCAGGACAGGGAGCTATGGCTACACCTTC.

The chain carries TRBV10-3 and TRBJ1-4; D might be TRBD1 (5 bases). CDR1 is ENHRY, CDR2 SYGVKD, per germline. The CDR3 sequence is 15 residues long. Trimming pared 2 bases from V and 7 bases from J, leaving 14 bases between. The CDR3 nucleotides are TGTGCCATCAGTGAGGTCCAGGGTTCGCGTGAAAAACTGTTTTTT. Translation gives CAISEVQGSREKLFF.

This rearrangement joins TRBV6-5 to TRBJ1-4, with 10 bases identical to TRBD1. With 0 bases clipped from V and 3 bases from J, the junction kept 7 bases outside the gene matches. CDR1 and CDR2 from the germline V gene are MNHEY and SVGAGI. The CDR3 has 18 residues. This chain's CDR3 is CASSYSTLGTGANEKLFF. Here the CDR3 DNA reads TGTGCCAGCAGTTACTCGACTCTTGGGACAGGGGCTAATGAAAAACTGTTTTTT.

This clonotype has only one observation. The DNA of the CDR3 is TGTGCCAGCAGCACGCCGACAGTCAATGAGCAGTTCTTC. This sequence encodes CASSTPTVNEQFF. J is TRBJ2-1 and V is TRBV11-3, with a tentative D call TRBD1 (5 bases). The germline V gene encodes CDR1 SGHNT and CDR2 YENEEA. Trimming removed 5 bases at V and 6 bases at J, with 11 bases between. The CDR3 contains 13 residues.